The 31 T cell receptor beta chains given below trace back to one sample, sequenced in a study of T cell responses to AZD1222 COVID-19 vaccine. Method: immunoSEQ multiplex PCR; TCRdb's copy keeps in-frame clones and lacks some. The table includes 90,000 to 95,000 clones, about 91% detected once. Sequencing was performed on peripheral blood, taken on day 0 of AZD1222 vaccination. Source of these receptors: an adult in good health.

The DNA for the CDR3 is TGTGCCAGCAGTTACTCGTACGGGAGCTATCAGCCCCAGCATTTT. It is translated as CASSYSYGSYQPQHF. This sequence joins TRBV6-5 and TRBJ1-5; no clear D. The V and J ends lost 0 bases and 5 bases respectively, with 11 bases between them. Germline CDR1 MNHEY, CDR2 SVGAGI. The CDR3 extends over 15 amino acids.

The rearrangement joins TRBV9 to TRBJ2-2; 11 bases match TRBD1. The trim removed 5 bases at V and 5 bases at J, leaving 5 bases unmatched. CDR1 and CDR2 (germline): SGDLS, YYNGEE. CDR3 length equals 15 residues. This CDR3 reads CASRTGTGGTGELFF. The CDR3 DNA reads as TGTGCCAGCAGGACCGGGACAGGGGGGACCGGGGAGCTGTTTTTT.

V usage is TRBV7-9 and J usage is TRBJ1-4, with 7 bases aligning to TRBD1. Germline V gives CDR1 SEHNR, CDR2 FQNEAQ (reference sequence). The J segment lost 4 bases and the V segment lost 5 bases, leaving 4 bases of the junction unmatched. The CDR3 length is 14 residues. The CDR3 loop is CASSRDSGNEKLFF. The CDR3 nucleotides read TGTGCCAGCAGCCGGGACAGCGGTAATGAAAAACTGTTTTTT.

J is TRBJ1-4 and V is TRBV30; D not certain. The length of the CDR3 is 17 residues. Germline V CDR1 and CDR2: GTSNPN, SVGIG (reference sequence). V shed 0 bases and J shed 8 bases, with 22 bases lying between them. The CDR3, as DNA: TGTGCCTGGAGTGTACTATTAAAGCCCCCCGGGAAAGAAAAACTGTTTTTT. Its protein product is CAWSVLLKPPGKEKLFF.

V and J are TRBV4-2 and TRBJ2-7; D possibly corresponds to TRBD2 (7 bases). The CDR3 spans 16 residues. The V gene lost 0 bases and the J gene lost 0 bases, with 12 bases spanning the gap. Germline CDR1 reads LGHNA; CDR2 reads YNFKEQ. CDR3 residues: CASSQDEGGGSYEQYF. The CDR3 coding sequence is TGTGCCAGCAGCCAAGATGAGGGGGGGGGCTCCTACGAGCAGTACTTC.

The gene calls are TRBV18 and TRBJ2-1, with 8 bases that match TRBD2. CDR1 is KGHSH, CDR2 LQKENI, per germline. The V gene end was trimmed by 3 bases and the J gene end by 10 bases; junction bases not matched to a gene: 11. CDR3 length: 15 residues. The CDR3 loop is CASSPGSGSTVEQFF. In DNA, the CDR3 is TGTGCCAGCTCACCTGGAAGCGGGAGTACTGTGGAGCAGTTCTTC. The full variable domain, with the rest looked up from reference TRBV18 and TRBJ2-1, is NAGVMQNPRHLVRRRGQEARLRCSPMKGHSHVYWYRQLPEEGLKFMVYLQKENIIDESGMPKERFSAEFPKEGPSILRIQQVVRGDSAAYFCASSPGSGSTVEQFFGPGTRLTVL.

The rearrangement uses TRBV19 and TRBJ2-6; the D is unclear. V lost 0 bases to trimming and J lost 8 bases, with 5 bases between them. CDR1 is LNHDA, CDR2 SQIVND, per germline (reference sequence). The CDR3 runs 13 residues. The CDR3 spells CASSIDQTNVLTF. The CDR3 DNA reads TGTGCCAGTAGTATAGATCAGACCAACGTCCTGACTTTC.

The V gene is TRBV27, the J gene TRBJ2-7, with D perhaps TRBD1 or TRBD2 (5 bases each). Trimming cost V 7 bases and J 3 bases, with 13 bases left between them. Germline CDR1 and CDR2: MNHEY and SMNVEV (reference sequence). The CDR3 covers 13 residues. The CDR3 here is CASTRDGIYEQYF. CDR3 sequence (DNA): TGTGCCAGCACTAGGGACGGAATCTACGAGCAGTACTTC.

V is TRBV27 and J is TRBJ1-2; perhaps TRBD1 as D (6 bases). This CDR3 contains 18 residues. The germline V and J ends were trimmed by 2 bases and 6 bases, with 25 bases remaining between them. Germline V gene lookup returns CDR1 MNHEY and CDR2 SMNVEV (reference sequence). CDR3 residues: CASSLTRPPWPGADGYTF. The CDR3 DNA reads TGTGCCAGCAGTTTAACTAGGCCACCCTGGCCAGGGGCGGATGGCTACACCTTC.

The chain combines TRBV27 with TRBJ2-4; 7 bases align to TRBD1. The ends lost 5 bases at V and 12 bases at J; junction bases unmatched: 13. CDR1 and CDR2 from the germline V gene are MNHEY and SMNVEV (reference sequence). CDR3 length equals 14 residues. CDR3 sequence: CASSILGTDDPQYF. The CDR3 DNA reads as TGTGCCAGCAGTATTCTCGGGACAGACGACCCTCAGTACTTC.

The rearrangement joins TRBV4-2 to TRBJ2-3; possible D gene TRBD1, 6 bases. V lost 4 bases, J lost 0 bases, and 11 bases lay in between. From germline, CDR1 is LGHNA and CDR2 YNFKEQ. CDR3 length equals 15 residues. The CDR3: CASSLRTASTDTQYF. The CDR3 DNA reads TGTGCCAGCAGCCTAAGGACAGCAAGCACAGATACGCAGTATTTT.

The V and J genes are TRBV27 and TRBJ1-6; D remains ambiguous. Germline V gene sequence: CDR1 MNHEY, CDR2 SMNVEV (reference sequence). Trimming shortened V by 5 bases and J by 8 bases, and 10 bases separated the two germline ends. This CDR3 has 13 residues. Here the CDR3 DNA reads TGTGCCAGCAGTACTAATTGGGATTCACCCCTCCACTTT. This codes for CASSTNWDSPLHF.

V gene TRBV5-5 combines with J gene TRBJ1-3; no clear D gene. The CDR3 is 14 amino acids. V lost 4 bases to trimming and J lost 0 bases, with 8 bases between them. Germline V gene data show CDR1 as SGHKS and CDR2 as YYEKEE (reference sequence). The CDR3 DNA reads as TGTGCCAGCAGCCCGGTACCCTCTGGAAACACCATATATTTT. Translating gives CASSPVPSGNTIYF.

The rearrangement links TRBV5-1 to TRBJ2-7; either TRBD1 or TRBD2 may supply D (5 bases each). Between the trimmed V and J ends, which lost 6 bases and 1 base, there was a span of 14 bases. Looked up from germline, CDR1 is SGHRS and CDR2 is YFSETQ. The CDR3 runs 14 residues. The CDR3 protein is CASTSQGPSYEQYF. The CDR3, as DNA: TGCGCCAGCACTTCCCAGGGACCTTCCTACGAGCAGTACTTC.

The chain couples TRBV4-2 to TRBJ2-1, with D possibly matching TRBD2 (6 bases). The germline V and J ends were trimmed by 1 base and 7 bases, with 20 bases remaining between them. Germline loops: CDR1 LGHNA, CDR2 YNFKEQ. The CDR3 sequence is 17 residues long. CDR3 region: CASSQVHETGATNEQFF. CDR3 coding DNA: TGTGCCAGCAGCCAAGTCCATGAGACGGGAGCCACTAATGAGCAGTTCTTC.

This chain connects TRBV7-2 to TRBJ1-5; maybe TRBD1 (6 bases). The V and J ends lost 3 bases and 7 bases respectively, with 10 bases between them. Germline V CDR1 and CDR2: SGHTA, FQGNSA. This CDR3 has 13 residues. The DNA for the CDR3 is TGTGCCAGCAGCTTCGGGGGCGGGCAGCCCCAGCATTTT. This encodes CASSFGGGQPQHF.

This chain joins TRBV2 and TRBJ2-5; D is perhaps TRBD2 (5 bases). V lost 1 base and J lost 5, with 8 bases in between. Germline V gene lookup returns CDR1 SNHLY and CDR2 FYNNEI. The CDR3 sequence is 13 residues long. In nucleotides, the CDR3 is TGTGCCAGCAGTGAAGAACGGAGGGAGACCCAGTACTTC. Translated: CASSEERRETQYF. The variable domain in full, completed from reference TRBV2 and TRBJ2-5, reads EPEVTQTPSHQVTQMGQEVILRCVPISNHLYFYWYRQILGQKVEFLVSFYNNEISEKSEIFDDQFSVERPDGSNFTLKIRSTKLEDSAMYFCASSEERRETQYFGPGTRLLVL.

The chain joins TRBV9 to TRBJ2-7, with D possibly being TRBD2 (6 bases). CDR1 is SGDLS and CDR2 is YYNGEE in the germline V gene. V was cut by 4 bases and J by 2 bases, with 16 bases left in between. The CDR3 runs 15 residues. CDR3 region: CASSPTPRGPYEQYF. DNA for the CDR3: TGTGCCAGCAGCCCAACTCCGCGGGGACCCTACGAGCAGTACTTC.

The CDR3 spells CASSIGLSGGGAGQPQHF. The CDR3 DNA follows: TGTGCCAGTAGTATCGGTCTTTCTGGTGGAGGGGCAGGGCAGCCCCAGCATTTT. The chain links TRBV19 to TRBJ1-5; the D gene is possibly TRBD1 (5 bases). The CDR3 is 18 amino acids. V gave up 3 bases and J gave up 7 bases, with 25 bases separating them. Germline V gene lookup returns CDR1 LNHDA and CDR2 SQIVND (reference sequence).

The J gene is TRBJ2-5, the V gene TRBV12-5; D is undetermined. V was trimmed by 0 bases and J by 9 bases, leaving 11 bases between them. The CDR3 loop spans 13 amino acids. Germline values: CDR1 LGHNT, CDR2 FRNRAP. This CDR3 is CASGLVRGRAQYF. CDR3 sequence (DNA): TGTGCTAGTGGTTTGGTACGCGGTAGGGCCCAGTACTTC.

The chain links TRBV4-3 to TRBJ1-2, with TRBD1 as a possible D gene (6 bases). V was cut by 0 bases and J by 8 bases, with 16 bases left in between. Germline CDR1 reads LGHNA; CDR2 reads YSLEER. This CDR3 spans 15 amino acids. The CDR3 DNA sequence: TGCGCCAGCAGCCAAGAAATCCGGGGGGCATCGGGCTACACCTTC. Translating it yields CASSQEIRGASGYTF.

This CDR3 is CASSLAGGVRYGYTF. The CDR3, as DNA: TGTGCCAGCAGTCTCGCAGGTGGGGTGCGTTATGGCTACACCTTC. The chain has TRBV28 and TRBJ1-2; D is undetermined. The ends were cut back, 5 bases at V and 5 bases at J, with 18 bases in the middle. Germline V gene sequence: CDR1 MDHEN, CDR2 SYDVKM. The CDR3 loop spans 15 amino acids.

Only one count was recorded for this clone. V gene TRBV10-3 combines with J gene TRBJ2-1; 10 bases map to TRBD2. Trimming removed 11 bases from V and 5 bases from J; junction bases left unmatched: 6. The CDR3 is 13 residues long. The germline CDR1 and CDR2 sequences are ENHRY and SYGVKD. The DNA for the CDR3 is TGTGCCGCGAGGGGGACTAGCGACAATGAGCAGTTCTTC. Translation: CAARGTSDNEQFF.

The chain links TRBV3-1 (or the pseudogene TRBV3-2) to TRBJ1-5, with 7 bases that match TRBD1. V lost 3 bases and J lost 8; bases outside the gene matches: 4. The CDR3 is 13 amino acids. Germline CDR1 is LGHDT and CDR2 is YNNKEL (reference sequence). CDR3 sequence (DNA): TGTGCCAGCAGCCAGATCGACAGGGAGCCCCAGCATTTT. This codes for CASSQIDREPQHF.

This clone turned up a few times. V is TRBV3-1 (or the pseudogene TRBV3-2) and J is TRBJ2-1; TRBD1 aligns across 8 bases. The CDR3 covers 12 residues. J lost 13 bases, V lost 4 bases, and 6 bases had no gene match. CDR1 and CDR2 (germline): LGHDT, YNNKEL (reference sequence). The CDR3 DNA reads TGTGCCAGCAGCCCGCCGGGACAGGCCCAGTTCTTC. The encoded protein is CASSPPGQAQFF.

J is TRBJ1-3 and V is TRBV7-9, with D hard to call. CDR3 length equals 14 residues. V dropped 8 bases and J dropped 1 base, with 12 bases sitting between them. Germline V gives CDR1 SEHNR, CDR2 FQNEAQ (reference sequence). The CDR3 DNA is TGTGCCAGCGTAAGCGGGGAGTCTGGAAACACCATATATTTT. Protein: CASVSGESGNTIYF.

V gene TRBV19 combines with J gene TRBJ1-1; 7 bases align to TRBD1. Germline V CDR1 and CDR2: LNHDA, SQIVND (reference sequence). CDR3 length: 13 residues. V dropped 8 bases and J dropped 0; count of bases not matched to a gene: 3. In DNA form, the CDR3 reads TGTGCCAGTGAAGGACAGGTGAACACTGAAGCTTTCTTT. This codes for CASEGQVNTEAFF.

This chain links TRBV4-2 with TRBJ1-1; 8 positions agree with TRBD1. Per the germline V gene, CDR1 is LGHNA and CDR2 is YNFKEQ. The CDR3 runs 16 residues. Trimming took 0 bases from V and 1 from J; bases not matched to a gene: 4. This chain's CDR3 is CASSQDFGQGNTEAFF. The CDR3 DNA follows: TGTGCCAGCAGCCAAGATTTTGGACAGGGGAACACTGAAGCTTTCTTT.

CDR3 DNA: TGTGCCAGCACCGACGCCTTGGGGTCAGCCAAAAACATTCAGTACTTC. This encodes CASTDALGSAKNIQYF. The chain employs TRBV28 and TRBJ2-4; D is unclear. Trimming cost V 7 bases and J 0 bases, with 16 bases left between them. The CDR3 length is 16 residues. Germline V gene data show CDR1 as MDHEN and CDR2 as SYDVKM.

The chain combines TRBV6-2 or TRBV6-3 with TRBJ1-5, with D unclear. CDR3 length: 13 residues. The V end was cut by 5 bases, the J end by 1 base, with 6 bases between. Germline-derived CDR1 and CDR2 are MNHEY and SVGEGT. CDR3 loop: CASSRISNQPQHF. CDR3 sequence (DNA): TGTGCCAGCAGTCGTATCAGCAATCAGCCCCAGCATTTT.

This chain uses TRBV6-5 with TRBJ2-4; D assignment may be TRBD1 or TRBD2 (5 bases each). Trimming stripped 5 bases from V and 2 bases from J, with 10 bases between. Germline V CDR1 and CDR2: MNHEY, SVGAGI. This CDR3 has 14 residues. The DNA for the CDR3 is TGTGCCAGCAGTCCGGGACGTACCAAAAACATTCAGTACTTC. This encodes CASSPGRTKNIQYF.